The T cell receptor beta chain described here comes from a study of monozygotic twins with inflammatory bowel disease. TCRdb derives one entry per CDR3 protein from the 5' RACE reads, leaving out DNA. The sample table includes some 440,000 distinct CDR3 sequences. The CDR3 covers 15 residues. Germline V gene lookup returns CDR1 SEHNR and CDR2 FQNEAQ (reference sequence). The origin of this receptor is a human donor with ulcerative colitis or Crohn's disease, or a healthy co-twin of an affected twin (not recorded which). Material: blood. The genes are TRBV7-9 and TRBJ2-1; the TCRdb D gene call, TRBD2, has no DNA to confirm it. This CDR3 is CASSQRDSIRDEQFF.